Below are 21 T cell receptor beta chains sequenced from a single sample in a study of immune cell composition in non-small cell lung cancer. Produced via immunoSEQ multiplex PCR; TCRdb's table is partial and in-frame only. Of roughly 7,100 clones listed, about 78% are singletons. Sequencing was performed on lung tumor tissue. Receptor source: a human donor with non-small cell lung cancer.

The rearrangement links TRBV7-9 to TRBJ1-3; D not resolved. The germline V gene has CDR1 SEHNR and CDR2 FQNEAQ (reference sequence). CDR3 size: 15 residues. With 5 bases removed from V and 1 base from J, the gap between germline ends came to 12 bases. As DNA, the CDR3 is TGTGCCAGCAGCCCCCGAGCGGGGTCTGGAAACACCATATATTTT. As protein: CASSPRAGSGNTIYF.

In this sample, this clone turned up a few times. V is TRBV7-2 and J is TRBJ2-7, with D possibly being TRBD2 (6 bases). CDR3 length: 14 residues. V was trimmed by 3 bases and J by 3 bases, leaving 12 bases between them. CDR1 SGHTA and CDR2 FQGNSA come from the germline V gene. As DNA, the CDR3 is TGTGCCAGCAGCTTGTCTGGGGGGTACTACGAGCAGTACTTC. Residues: CASSLSGGYYEQYF. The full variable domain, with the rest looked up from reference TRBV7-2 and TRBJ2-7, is GAGVSQSPSNKVTEKGKDVELRCDPISGHTALYWYRQSLGQGLEFLIYFQGNSAPDKSGLPSDRFSAERTGGSVSTLTIQRTQQEDSAVYLCASSLSGGYYEQYFGPGTRLTVT.

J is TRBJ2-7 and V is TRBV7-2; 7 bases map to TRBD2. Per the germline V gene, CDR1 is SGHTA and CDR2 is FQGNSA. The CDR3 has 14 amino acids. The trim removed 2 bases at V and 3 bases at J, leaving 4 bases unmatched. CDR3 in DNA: TGTGCCAGCAGCTTAACTGGCGGGGGCTACGAGCAGTACTTC. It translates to CASSLTGGGYEQYF.

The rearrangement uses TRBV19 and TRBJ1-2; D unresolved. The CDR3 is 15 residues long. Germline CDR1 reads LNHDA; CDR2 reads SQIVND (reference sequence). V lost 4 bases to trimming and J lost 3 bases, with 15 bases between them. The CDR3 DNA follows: TGTGCCAGTAGTACCGTTCGCCCCAGAGACTATGGCTACACCTTC. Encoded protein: CASSTVRPRDYGYTF.

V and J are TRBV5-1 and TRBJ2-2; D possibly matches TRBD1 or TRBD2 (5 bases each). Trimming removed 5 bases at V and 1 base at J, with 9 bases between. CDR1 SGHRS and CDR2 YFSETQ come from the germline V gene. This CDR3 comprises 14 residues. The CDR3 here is CASSGTVNTGELFF. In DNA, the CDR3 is TGCGCCAGCAGTGGGACCGTGAACACCGGGGAGCTGTTTTTT.

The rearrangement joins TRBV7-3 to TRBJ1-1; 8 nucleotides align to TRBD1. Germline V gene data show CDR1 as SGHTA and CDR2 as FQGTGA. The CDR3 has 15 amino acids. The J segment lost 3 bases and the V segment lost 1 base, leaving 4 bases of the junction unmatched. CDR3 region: CASSLNDRGYTEAFF. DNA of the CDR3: TGTGCCAGCAGCTTAAACGACAGGGGATACACTGAAGCTTTCTTT.

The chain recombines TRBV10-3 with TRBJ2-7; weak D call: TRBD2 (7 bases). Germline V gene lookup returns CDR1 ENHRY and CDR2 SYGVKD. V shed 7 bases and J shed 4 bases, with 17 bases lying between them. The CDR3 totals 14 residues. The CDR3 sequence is CAITEGGPEYEQYF. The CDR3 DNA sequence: TGTGCCATCACCGAGGGGGGGCCAGAATACGAGCAGTACTTC.

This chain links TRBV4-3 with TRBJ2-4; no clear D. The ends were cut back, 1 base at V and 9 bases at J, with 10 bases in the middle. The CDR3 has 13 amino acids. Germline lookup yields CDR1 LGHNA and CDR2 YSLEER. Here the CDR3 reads CASSQVNDPIQYF. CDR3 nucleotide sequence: TGCGCCAGCAGCCAAGTTAACGACCCCATTCAGTACTTC.

The CDR3 DNA reads TGCGCCAGCAGCCCGACGGACAGGGGAAGAAGGTCTGGAAACACCATATATTTT. As protein: CASSPTDRGRRSGNTIYF. V gene TRBV4-1 combines with J gene TRBJ1-3; 9 nucleotides align to TRBD1. CDR3 length: 18 residues. Germline V gene lookup returns CDR1 MGHRA and CDR2 YSYEKL. The trim removed 4 bases at V and 1 base at J, leaving 11 bases unmatched.

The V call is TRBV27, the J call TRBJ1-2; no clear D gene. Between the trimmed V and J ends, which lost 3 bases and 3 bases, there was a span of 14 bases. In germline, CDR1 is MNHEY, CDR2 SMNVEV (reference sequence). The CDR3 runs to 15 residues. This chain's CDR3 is CASSFSGGSDYGYTF. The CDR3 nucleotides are TGTGCCAGCAGTTTTTCCGGAGGCTCGGACTATGGCTACACCTTC.

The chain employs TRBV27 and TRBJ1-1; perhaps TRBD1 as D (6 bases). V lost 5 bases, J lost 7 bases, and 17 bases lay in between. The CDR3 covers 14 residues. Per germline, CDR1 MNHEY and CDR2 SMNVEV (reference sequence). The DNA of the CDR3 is TGTGCCAGCAGTCTGGACAGAGAAAACGGTGAAGCTTTCTTT. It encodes CASSLDRENGEAFF.

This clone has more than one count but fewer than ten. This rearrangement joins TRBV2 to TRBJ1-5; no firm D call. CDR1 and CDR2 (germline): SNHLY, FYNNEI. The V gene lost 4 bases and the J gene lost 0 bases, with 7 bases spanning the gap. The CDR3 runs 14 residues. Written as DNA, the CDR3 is TGTGCCAGCAGTGGTAGCATTAGCAATCAGCCCCAGCATTTT. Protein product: CASSGSISNQPQHF.

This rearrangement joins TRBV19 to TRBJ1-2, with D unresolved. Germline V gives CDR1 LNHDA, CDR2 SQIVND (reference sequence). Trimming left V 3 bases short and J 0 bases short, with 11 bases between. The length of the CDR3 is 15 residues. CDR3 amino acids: CASSMSEDSNYGYTF. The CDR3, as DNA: TGTGCCAGTAGTATGTCAGAGGATTCTAACTATGGCTACACCTTC.

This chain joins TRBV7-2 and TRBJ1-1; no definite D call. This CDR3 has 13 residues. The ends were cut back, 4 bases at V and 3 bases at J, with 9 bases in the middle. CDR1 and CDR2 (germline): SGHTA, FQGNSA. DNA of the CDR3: TGTGCCAGCAGCTCCGGGTTTTACACTGAAGCTTTCTTT. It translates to CASSSGFYTEAFF.

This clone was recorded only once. This CDR3 is CASSQAQGASNSPLHF. Here the CDR3 DNA reads TGCGCCAGCAGCCAAGCACAGGGGGCGAGTAATTCACCCCTCCACTTT. The V call is TRBV4-1, the J call TRBJ1-6, with 9 bases lining up with TRBD1. Trimming at V came to 1 base and at J to 6 bases, leaving 4 bases not matched to a gene. There are 16 residues in the CDR3. Per the germline V gene, CDR1 is MGHRA and CDR2 is YSYEKL.

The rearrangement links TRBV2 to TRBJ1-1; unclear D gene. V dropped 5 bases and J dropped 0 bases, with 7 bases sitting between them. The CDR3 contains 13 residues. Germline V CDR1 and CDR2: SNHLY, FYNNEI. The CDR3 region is CASSPQMNTEAFF. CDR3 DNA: TGTGCCAGCAGTCCTCAGATGAACACTGAAGCTTTCTTT. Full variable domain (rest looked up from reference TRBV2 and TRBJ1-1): EPEVTQTPSHQVTQMGQEVILRCVPISNHLYFYWYRQILGQKVEFLVSFYNNEISEKSEIFDDQFSVERPDGSNFTLKIRSTKLEDSAMYFCASSPQMNTEAFFGQGTRLTVV.

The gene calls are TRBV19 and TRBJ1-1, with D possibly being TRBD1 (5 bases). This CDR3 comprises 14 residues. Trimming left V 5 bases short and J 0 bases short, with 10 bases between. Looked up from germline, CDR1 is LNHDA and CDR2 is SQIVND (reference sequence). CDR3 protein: CASSLRQLNTEAFF. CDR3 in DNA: TGTGCCAGTAGTCTTCGACAGCTGAACACTGAAGCTTTCTTT.

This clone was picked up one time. CDR3 sequence: CASTRTRNNEQFF. DNA for the CDR3: TGTGCCAGCACCCGGACTAGGAACAATGAGCAGTTCTTC. The chain links TRBV27 to TRBJ2-1; 7 bases fit TRBD2. The germline V gene encodes CDR1 MNHEY and CDR2 SMNVEV (reference sequence). Unmatched junction bases numbered 5, after V lost 7 bases and J lost 5 bases. The CDR3 runs 13 residues.

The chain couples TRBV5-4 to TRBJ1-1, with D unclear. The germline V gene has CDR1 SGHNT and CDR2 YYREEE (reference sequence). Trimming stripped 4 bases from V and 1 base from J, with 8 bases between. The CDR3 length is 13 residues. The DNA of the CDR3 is TGTGCCAGCAGCCTTTCGAGGAACACTGAAGCTTTCTTT. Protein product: CASSLSRNTEAFF.

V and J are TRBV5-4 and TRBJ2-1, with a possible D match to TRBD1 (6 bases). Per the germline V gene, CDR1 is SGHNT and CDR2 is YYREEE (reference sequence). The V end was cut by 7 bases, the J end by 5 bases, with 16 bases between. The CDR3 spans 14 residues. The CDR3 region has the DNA TGTGCCAGCGCATGGGGAGACAGGAACAATGAGCAGTTCTTC. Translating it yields CASAWGDRNNEQFF.

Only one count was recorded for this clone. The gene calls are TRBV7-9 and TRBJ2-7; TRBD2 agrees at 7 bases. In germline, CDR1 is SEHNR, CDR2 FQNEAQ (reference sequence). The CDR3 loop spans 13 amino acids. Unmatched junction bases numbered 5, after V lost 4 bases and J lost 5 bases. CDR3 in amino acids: CASSSTSSHEQYF. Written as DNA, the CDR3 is TGTGCCAGCAGCTCGACTAGCAGCCACGAGCAGTACTTC.